This TCR beta chain is drawn from a study of blood T cell repertoires in COVID-19. As for the study in general: Collection of acute and convalescent COVID-19 samples took place in the United States, Italy and Spain. The cDNA or gDNA used as material had been derived from T cells, B-cell-depleted T cells, or PBMCs.

Authors' methods: Quantification of nucleated cells was approximated via reference gene primer amplification. The table came from immunoSEQ multiplex PCR; TCRdb's copy has only in-frame clones and leaves some out. V, J and clone size derive from that table, while D and trimming were established from the DNA sequence. Of 350,000 or so clones listed, over 85% were seen once; the top ten hold 3.9%. The CDR3 has 17 amino acids. Germline values: CDR1 MNHNS, CDR2 SASEGT. V lost 2 bases and J lost 0; bases outside the gene matches: 8. In Seattle, patients joined the study during active infection and were tracked longitudinally.

This TCR was recovered from a woman aged 55 to 70 with COVID-19, enrolled during active disease. The chain links TRBV6-1 to TRBJ2-3; TRBD1 matches at 7 bases. Sequenced: peripheral blood. CDR3 sequence (DNA): TGTGCCAGCAGTGAATGGACAGGACCGACTAGCACAGATACGCAGTATTTT. Its protein is CASSEWTGPTSTDTQYF.